One sample yielded the 10 T cell receptor beta chains listed below, sequenced in a study of spatial heterogeneity in lung cancer. Documented time point: sample taken at primary tumor resection. In each case, whole RNA from tumor, nontumor lung or frozen PBMC was sequenced unsorted. From the 5' RACE reads, TCRdb called clonotypes with MiXCR, one entry per CDR3 protein. The table lists about 85,000 distinct CDR3 sequences, 15% to 25% of them singletons. This specimen consisted of PBMCs, obtained at surgery. Receptor source: a male donor with early-stage non-small cell lung cancer.

The chain couples TRBV28 to TRBJ2-2, with D unclear. CDR3 length: 14 residues. Germline CDR1 is MDHEN and CDR2 is SYDVKM. V lost 7 bases to trimming and J lost 4 bases, with 13 bases between them. CDR3 coding DNA: TGTGCCAGCACCTTAGTTCCCGGCACCGGGGAGCTGTTTTTT. Protein product: CASTLVPGTGELFF.

Only a few counts were recorded for this clonotype. The genes are TRBV3-1 and TRBJ2-3; D remains ambiguous. The CDR3 is 15 amino acids. From germline, CDR1 is LGHDT and CDR2 YNNKEL (reference sequence). V was shortened by 0 bases and J by 6 bases, with 13 bases between the two germline ends. The CDR3 DNA sequence: TGTGCCAGCAGCCAAGACGGCAGGTTGCGGGATACGCAGTATTTT. As protein: CASSQDGRLRDTQYF.

This clonotype was detected a few times. This chain links TRBV2 with TRBJ1-2; D is uncertain. Germline loops: CDR1 SNHLY, CDR2 FYNNEI. The CDR3 totals 13 residues. V dropped 2 bases and J dropped 6 bases, with 10 bases sitting between them. The CDR3 spells CASSENERDGYTF. CDR3 coding DNA: TGTGCCAGCAGTGAAAACGAAAGGGATGGCTACACCTTC.

The sample holds many counts of this clonotype. The V call is TRBV2, the J call TRBJ1-1; unclear D gene. V lost 6 bases, J lost 2 bases, and 7 bases lay in between. CDR3 length: 12 amino acids. The V gene's germline CDR1 is SNHLY and CDR2 FYNNEI. This CDR3 reads CASSDSNTEAFF. The CDR3 DNA is TGTGCCAGCAGCGATTCCAACACTGAAGCTTTCTTT.

The chain uses TRBV30 and TRBJ1-2; no definite D call. Germline values: CDR1 GTSNPN, CDR2 SVGIG (reference sequence). The CDR3 has 12 residues. Deletions cut 1 base from V and 5 bases from J, with 8 bases between. CDR3 coding DNA: TGTGCCTGGAGTGCGACGGAATATGGCTACACCTTC. Translation gives CAWSATEYGYTF.

There are a few counts of this clonotype. The chain combines TRBV7-8 with TRBJ2-1; 12 bases align to TRBD2. The CDR3 has 14 residues. Per germline, CDR1 SGHVS and CDR2 FQNEAQ. The junction had 4 bases not matched to a gene; V was cut back by 4 bases and J by 9 bases. The CDR3 loop is CASSWASGRVEQFF. Written as DNA, the CDR3 is TGTGCCAGCAGCTGGGCTAGCGGGAGGGTTGAGCAGTTCTTC.

In its sample, this clonotype was seen a few times. The chain carries TRBV20-1 and TRBJ2-1; D remains ambiguous. Between the trimmed V and J ends, which lost 6 bases and 4 bases, there was a span of 19 bases. Germline V lookup: CDR1 DFQATT, CDR2 SNEGSKA (reference sequence). The CDR3 spans 15 residues. CDR3 nucleotide sequence: TGCAGTGCCCGATCCGGGCGCCTAACGTACAATGAGCAGTTCTTC. Protein: CSARSGRLTYNEQFF.

This clonotype was observed a handful of times. The V gene is TRBV7-2, the J gene TRBJ1-6; 9 positions match TRBD1. CDR1 and CDR2 from the germline V gene are SGHTA and FQGNSA. This CDR3 region has 14 residues. J lost 9 bases, V lost 6 bases, and 6 bases had no gene match. CDR3 loop: CASSSTGGGSPLHF. DNA for the CDR3: TGTGCCAGCAGTTCTACAGGGGGCGGTTCACCCCTCCACTTT.

This clonotype was observed a handful of times. The chain combines TRBV19 with TRBJ2-1, with D possibly TRBD2 on 6 matching bases. The CDR3 is made up of 14 amino acids. Trimming shortened V by 10 bases and J by 4 bases, and 17 bases separated the two germline ends. Germline values: CDR1 LNHDA, CDR2 SQIVND (reference sequence). CDR3 in DNA: TGTGCCAACAACGTCCGCGGGGCTTACAATGAGCAGTTCTTC. This gives the protein CANNVRGAYNEQFF. Combining the CDR3 with reference TRBV19 and TRBJ2-1 gives the whole variable domain DGGITQSPKYLFRKEGQNVTLSCEQNLNHDAMYWYRQDPGQGLRLIYYSQIVNDFQKGDIAEGYSVSREKKESFPLTVTSAQKNPTAFYLCANNVRGAYNEQFFGPGTRLTVL.

This clonotype was counted a few times. The V gene is TRBV9, the J gene TRBJ2-2, with TRBD1 identical over 8 bases. Germline CDR1 SGDLS, CDR2 YYNGEE. CDR3 length equals 15 residues. The V segment lost 3 bases and the J segment 2 bases; nucleotides outside the gene matches: 3. CDR3 loop: CASSATGANTGELFF. In nucleotides, the CDR3 is TGTGCCAGCAGCGCGACAGGGGCCAACACCGGGGAGCTGTTTTTT.